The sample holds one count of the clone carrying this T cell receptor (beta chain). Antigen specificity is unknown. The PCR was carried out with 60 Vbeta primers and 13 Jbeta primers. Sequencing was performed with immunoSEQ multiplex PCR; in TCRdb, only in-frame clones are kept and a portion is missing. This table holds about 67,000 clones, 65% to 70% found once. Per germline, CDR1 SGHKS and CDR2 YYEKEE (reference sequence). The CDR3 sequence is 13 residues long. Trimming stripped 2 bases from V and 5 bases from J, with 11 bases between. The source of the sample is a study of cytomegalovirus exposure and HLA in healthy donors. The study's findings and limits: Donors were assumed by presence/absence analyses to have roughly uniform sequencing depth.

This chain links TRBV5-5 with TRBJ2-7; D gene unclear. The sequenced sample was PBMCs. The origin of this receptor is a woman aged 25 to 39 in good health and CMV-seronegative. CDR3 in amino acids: CASSFRWVDEQYF. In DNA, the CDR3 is TGTGCCAGCAGCTTCAGGTGGGTAGACGAGCAGTACTTC.